Listed here are 22 T cell receptor beta chains from one sample, sequenced in a study of shared clonotypes between healthy human individuals. Assay: immunoSEQ multiplex PCR; the TCRdb copy retains only in-frame clones and omits some. This table has roughly 2.2 million clones, more than 80% appearing once. The sequenced material came from naive CD4+ T cells from PBMCs. This sample's subset: CD45RA+ positively selected. These receptors originate from a man aged 18 to 30 in good health. Some clones in this sample may be carry-over from other donors' samples.

CDR3 residues: CASGDSQETQYF. The DNA for the CDR3 is TGCGCCAGCGGAGACAGCCAAGAGACCCAGTACTTC. The chain carries TRBV5-1 and TRBJ2-5, with a tentative D call TRBD1 (5 bases). CDR3 length: 12 residues. V gave up 7 bases and J gave up 1 base, with 8 bases separating them. The germline V gene has CDR1 SGHRS and CDR2 YFSETQ.

V gene TRBV27 combines with J gene TRBJ1-5; 8 bases are a match to TRBD1. CDR1 MNHEY and CDR2 SMNVEV come from the germline V gene (reference sequence). V was clipped by 6 bases and J by 0 bases; unmatched bases: 4. The CDR3 is 15 residues long. The CDR3: CASSLQGDSNQPQHF. The CDR3 nucleotides read TGTGCCAGCAGCCTACAGGGGGATAGCAATCAGCCCCAGCATTTT.

The chain combines TRBV9 with TRBJ2-1; the match to TRBD2 covers 8 bases. The CDR3 is 15 residues long. The trim removed 4 bases at V and 4 bases at J, leaving 7 bases unmatched. The V gene's germline CDR1 is SGDLS and CDR2 YYNGEE. CDR3 loop: CASSPREGTYNEQFF. The CDR3 bases are TGTGCCAGCAGCCCCCGGGAGGGTACGTACAATGAGCAGTTCTTC.

The CDR3 spells CASSSQGLGSNQPQHF. DNA for the CDR3: TGTGCCAGCAGTTCACAGGGGCTCGGGAGCAATCAGCCCCAGCATTTT. V and J are TRBV27 and TRBJ1-5, with 7 nucleotides matching TRBD1. CDR1 MNHEY and CDR2 SMNVEV come from the germline V gene (reference sequence). This CDR3 region has 16 residues. Losses at the gene ends were 4 bases for V and 1 base for J; bases not matched to a gene: 7.

The genes are TRBV7-3 and TRBJ2-5, with 10 nucleotides matching TRBD2. The CDR3 covers 16 residues. Trimming took 2 bases from V and 1 from J; bases not matched to a gene: 4. CDR1 is SGHTA and CDR2 is FQGTGA in the germline V gene. CDR3 nucleotides: TGTGCCAGCAGCTTAGGGAGGACTAGCGGCCAAGAGACCCAGTACTTC. Protein sequence: CASSLGRTSGQETQYF.

The chain combines TRBV4-1 with TRBJ2-7, with a possible D match to TRBD2 (5 bases). Trimming pared 1 base from V and 6 bases from J, leaving 13 bases between. Germline V gene data show CDR1 as MGHRA and CDR2 as YSYEKL. The CDR3 length is 14 residues. The DNA of the CDR3 is TGCGCCAGCAGCCAAGTAACTAGGGCCACCGAGCAGTACTTC. As protein: CASSQVTRATEQYF.

This chain links TRBV5-1 with TRBJ2-1, with D possibly TRBD2 on 5 matching bases. The CDR3 extends over 15 amino acids. Between the trimmed V and J ends, which lost 1 base and 5 bases, there was a span of 13 bases. Germline CDR1 reads SGHRS; CDR2 reads YFSETQ. CDR3 bases: TGCGCCAGCAGCTTGAGGTACGCGAGGGACAATGAGCAGTTCTTC. This sequence encodes CASSLRYARDNEQFF.

The chain employs TRBV19 and TRBJ1-5; the D is unclear. Germline CDR1 and CDR2: LNHDA and SQIVND (reference sequence). V was clipped by 5 bases and J by 6 bases, with 11 bases between them. The CDR3 covers 13 residues. The DNA of the CDR3 is TGTGCCAGTAGTGCAGATCGGATTCAGCCCCAGCATTTT. Its translation is CASSADRIQPQHF.

The chain links TRBV5-1 to TRBJ1-1; 8 positions agree with TRBD1. Germline V gives CDR1 SGHRS, CDR2 YFSETQ. The CDR3 contains 16 residues. Losses at the gene ends were 3 bases for V and 4 bases for J; bases not matched to a gene: 11. The CDR3 region is CASSSDPGTGVTEAFF. CDR3 sequence (DNA): TGCGCCAGCAGCTCGGACCCCGGGACAGGAGTCACTGAAGCTTTCTTT.

The chain recombines TRBV10-3 with TRBJ2-1; the match to TRBD2 covers 8 bases. CDR1 and CDR2 from the germline V gene are ENHRY and SYGVKD. This CDR3 has 14 residues. The J segment lost 2 bases and the V segment lost 6 bases, leaving 3 bases of the junction unmatched. CDR3 nucleotide sequence: TGTGCCATCAGAGCGGGACTAGCCTACAATGAGCAGTTCTTC. Encoded protein: CAIRAGLAYNEQFF.

J is TRBJ2-1 and V is TRBV4-1; 15 nucleotides agree with TRBD2. V trimming: 4 bases; J trimming: 2 bases; junction bases outside the gene matches: 3. The CDR3 loop spans 17 amino acids. The V gene's germline CDR1 is MGHRA and CDR2 YSYEKL. The CDR3 coding sequence is TGCGCCAGCAGCCTCGGACTAGCGGGAGGGGCCTACAATGAGCAGTTCTTC. Its protein product is CASSLGLAGGAYNEQFF.

J is TRBJ2-3 and V is TRBV4-1, with 7 bases matching TRBD2. The CDR3 contains 16 residues. CDR1 and CDR2 from the germline V gene are MGHRA and YSYEKL. The V gene end was trimmed by 4 bases and the J gene end by 3 bases; junction bases not matched to a gene: 10. The DNA for the CDR3 is TGCGCCAGCAGCCCGCGGGGCAGCGGGAAAACAGATACGCAGTATTTT. Protein: CASSPRGSGKTDTQYF.

The CDR3 region has the DNA TGTGCCAGCAGGCCCGGATTTCTAAGGGGAGCCCAGTACTTC. Amino acids: CASRPGFLRGAQYF. This chain joins TRBV27 and TRBJ2-5; D is possibly TRBD1 or TRBD2 (5 bases each). The CDR3 is 14 amino acids. CDR1 is MNHEY, CDR2 SMNVEV, per germline (reference sequence). Trimming removed 6 bases from V and 9 bases from J, with 20 bases in between.

This clone was seen only once. V is TRBV10-3 and J is TRBJ2-5, with TRBD1 matching 8 bases. Germline-derived CDR1 and CDR2 are ENHRY and SYGVKD. This CDR3 is built from 15 residues. After removal of 6 bases from V and 1 base from J, the junction contained 7 bases not matched to a gene. The CDR3 nucleotides are TGTGCCATCAGAAAGACAGGGGATAGCCAAGAGACCCAGTACTTC. Protein: CAIRKTGDSQETQYF.

The chain uses TRBV6-6 and TRBJ2-5; unclear D gene. Deletions cut 0 bases from V and 5 bases from J, with 10 bases between. The CDR3 consists of 14 residues. Per the germline V gene, CDR1 is MNHNY and CDR2 is SVGAGI (reference sequence). The CDR3 region has the DNA TGTGCCAGCAGTTACTCTAGGAGTTTGGAGACCCAGTACTTC. Its translation: CASSYSRSLETQYF.

This clone has only one observation. The chain uses TRBV28 and TRBJ1-4; D is unclear. Germline lookup yields CDR1 MDHEN and CDR2 SYDVKM. This CDR3 has 15 residues. V lost 3 bases to trimming and J lost 11 bases, with 19 bases between them. CDR3 region: CASSFSGANLRKLFF. As DNA, the CDR3 is TGTGCCAGCAGTTTCTCCGGAGCTAATTTGAGGAAACTGTTTTTT.

The chain uses TRBV7-3 and TRBJ2-1, with TRBD1 as a possible D gene (5 bases). This CDR3 has 13 residues. The germline gives CDR1 SGHTA, CDR2 FQGTGA. The ends were cut back, 0 bases at V and 7 bases at J, with 7 bases in the middle. The CDR3 loop reads CASSLTRQNEQFF. The CDR3 DNA reads TGTGCCAGCAGCTTAACGAGACAGAATGAGCAGTTCTTC.

This chain uses TRBV5-8 with TRBJ1-6; maybe TRBD1 (5 bases). With 2 bases removed from V and 8 bases from J, the gap between germline ends came to 11 bases. CDR1 is SGHTS and CDR2 is YDEGEE in the germline V gene. The CDR3 is made up of 14 amino acids. The CDR3 nucleotides read TGTGCCAGCAGCTTTATCCAGGGATATTCACCCCTCCACTTT. Translated, it gives CASSFIQGYSPLHF.

The CDR3 DNA follows: TGCGCCAGCAGCTTGGGGCCGGCGGATGAGCAGTTCTTC. Its protein product is CASSLGPADEQFF. The chain has TRBV5-1 and TRBJ2-1; D is ambiguous. From germline, CDR1 is SGHRS and CDR2 YFSETQ. The V gene lost 0 bases and the J gene lost 8 bases, with 9 bases spanning the gap. CDR3 length: 13 amino acids.

V and J are TRBV11-3 and TRBJ2-2; unclear D gene. The CDR3 covers 17 residues. The ends were cut back, 1 base at V and 4 bases at J, with 16 bases in the middle. From germline, CDR1 is SGHNT and CDR2 YENEEA. CDR3 DNA sequence: TGTGCCAGCAGCTTAGGGCCCTCACCCGGTAGCACCGGGGAGCTGTTTTTT. It specifies CASSLGPSPGSTGELFF.

The CDR3 spells CASSLARAFGELFF. The CDR3, as DNA: TGTGCCAGCAGCTTAGCTCGGGCCTTTGGGGAGCTGTTTTTT. The chain joins TRBV7-9 to TRBJ2-2, with D unclear. Germline CDR1 reads SEHNR; CDR2 reads FQNEAQ (reference sequence). This CDR3 has 14 amino acids. Trimming cost V 0 bases and J 8 bases, with 10 bases left between them.

V usage is TRBV10-3 and J usage is TRBJ2-7, with TRBD2 matching 7 bases. This CDR3 has 16 amino acids. The J segment lost 0 bases and the V segment lost 4 bases, leaving 9 bases of the junction unmatched. Germline CDR1 ENHRY, CDR2 SYGVKD. As DNA, the CDR3 is TGTGCCATCAGTGGCCAGACTAGCTCCAGCTCCTACGAGCAGTACTTC. Protein sequence: CAISGQTSSSSYEQYF.